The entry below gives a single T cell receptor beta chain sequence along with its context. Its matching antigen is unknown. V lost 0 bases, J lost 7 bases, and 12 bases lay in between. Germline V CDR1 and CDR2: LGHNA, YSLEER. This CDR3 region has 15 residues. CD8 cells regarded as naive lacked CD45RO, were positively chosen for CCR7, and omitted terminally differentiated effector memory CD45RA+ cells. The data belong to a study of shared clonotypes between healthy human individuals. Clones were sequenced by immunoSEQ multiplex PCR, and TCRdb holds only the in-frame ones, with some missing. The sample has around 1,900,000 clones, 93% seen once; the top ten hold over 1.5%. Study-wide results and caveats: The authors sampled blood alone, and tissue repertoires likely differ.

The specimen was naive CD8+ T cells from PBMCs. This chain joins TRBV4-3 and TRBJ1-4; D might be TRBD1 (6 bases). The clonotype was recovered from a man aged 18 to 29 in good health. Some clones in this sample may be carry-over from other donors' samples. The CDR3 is CASSQDGGQGEKLFF. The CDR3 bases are TGCGCCAGCAGCCAAGATGGGGGGCAGGGTGAAAAACTGTTTTTT.